The T cell receptor (beta chain) under discussion was sequenced for a study of long-term antiretroviral therapy in people with HIV. Overall study findings and caveats: Repertoires in HIV (unlike those of controls) had narrower CDR3 length ranges. Pre-ART expanded TRB clones stayed dominant throughout, though often decreasing after ART. Blood draws took place between about 2003 and 2018 and possibly involved older ART regimens. Subsequent to ART, diversity was augmented yet persisted below that of transplant donor controls.

Concerning this clone: Its target is not known.

Trimming pared 4 bases from V and 6 bases from J, leaving 9 bases between. The V gene's germline CDR1 is MRHNA and CDR2 SNTAGT. This CDR3 spans 13 amino acids. Researchers ran immunoSEQ v3.0 at survey level. Sequenced by immunoSEQ multiplex PCR; TCRdb stores in-frame clones only, minus some. The table includes some 28,000 clones, 95% detected once. Source: unsorted PBMCs, taken 5.3 years after starting antiretroviral therapy. The clonotype originates from a man aged 50 to 59 with HIV. The chain employs TRBV6-4 and TRBJ2-2; unclear D gene. The CDR3 spells CASSATLSGELFF. As DNA, the CDR3 is TGTGCCAGCAGTGCCACCCTCTCCGGGGAGCTGTTTTTT.